The present T cell receptor beta chain was sequenced within a study of a mutant IDH1 vaccine in newly diagnosed glioma. This CDR3 has 14 amino acids. CDR1 is SNHLY, CDR2 FYNNEI, per germline. Germline trimming cut 6 bases from V and 0 bases from J; bases unmatched to any gene: 2. Clones were read by immunoSEQ multiplex PCR, and TCRdb kept only the in-frame ones, dropping some. The profile shows fewer than 40,000 clones, approximately 50% of them singletons. Time point reported: week 5, during vaccination. In the vaccine, a single dose held 300 ug of the mutant IDH1 20-mer peptide, along with topical imiquimod. Concerning this clone itself: Its antigen is unknown.

The chain links TRBV2 to TRBJ2-5; 9 bases align to TRBD1. Sequencing used PBMCs, obtained from a glioma patient whose treatment included an IDH1 peptide vaccine. The TCR sequence derives from a woman aged 18-30 years with glioma. In DNA, the CDR3 is TGTGCCAGCAGGGACAGGGGTTACCAAGAGACCCAGTACTTC. It specifies CASRDRGYQETQYF.